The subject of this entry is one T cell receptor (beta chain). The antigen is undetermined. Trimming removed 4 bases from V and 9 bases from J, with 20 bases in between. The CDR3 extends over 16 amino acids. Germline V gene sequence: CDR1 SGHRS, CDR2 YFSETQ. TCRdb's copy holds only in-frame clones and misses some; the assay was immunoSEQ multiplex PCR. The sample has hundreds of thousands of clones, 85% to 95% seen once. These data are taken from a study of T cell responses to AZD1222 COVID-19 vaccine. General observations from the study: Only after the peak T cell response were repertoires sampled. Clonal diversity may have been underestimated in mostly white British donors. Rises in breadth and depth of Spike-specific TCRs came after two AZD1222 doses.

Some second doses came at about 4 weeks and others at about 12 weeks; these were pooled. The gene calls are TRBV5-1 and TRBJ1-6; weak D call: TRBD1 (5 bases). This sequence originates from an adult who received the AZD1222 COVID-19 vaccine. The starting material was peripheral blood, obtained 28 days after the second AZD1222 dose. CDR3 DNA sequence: TGCGCCAGCAGCGTATCCCCCTACCAGGGCAGTTCACCCCTCCACTTT. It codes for CASSVSPYQGSSPLHF.